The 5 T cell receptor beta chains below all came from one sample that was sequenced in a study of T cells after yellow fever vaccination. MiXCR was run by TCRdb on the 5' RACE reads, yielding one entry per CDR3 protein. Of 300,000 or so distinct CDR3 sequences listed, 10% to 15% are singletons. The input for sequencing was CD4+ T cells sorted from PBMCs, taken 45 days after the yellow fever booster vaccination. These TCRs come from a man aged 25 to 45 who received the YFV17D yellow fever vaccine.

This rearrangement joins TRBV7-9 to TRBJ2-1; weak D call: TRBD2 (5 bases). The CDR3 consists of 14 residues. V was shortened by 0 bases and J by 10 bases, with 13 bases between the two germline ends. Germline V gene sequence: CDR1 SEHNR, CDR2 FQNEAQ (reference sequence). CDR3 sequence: CASSLAWERSEQFF. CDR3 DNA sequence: TGTGCCAGCAGCTTAGCGTGGGAGCGTAGCGAGCAGTTCTTC.

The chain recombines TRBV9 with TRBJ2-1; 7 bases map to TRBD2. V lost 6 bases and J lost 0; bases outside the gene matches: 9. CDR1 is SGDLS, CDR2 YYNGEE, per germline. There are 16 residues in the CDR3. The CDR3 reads CASTAPGGSSYNEQFF. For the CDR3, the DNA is TGTGCCAGCACCGCCCCCGGGGGGAGCTCCTACAATGAGCAGTTCTTC.

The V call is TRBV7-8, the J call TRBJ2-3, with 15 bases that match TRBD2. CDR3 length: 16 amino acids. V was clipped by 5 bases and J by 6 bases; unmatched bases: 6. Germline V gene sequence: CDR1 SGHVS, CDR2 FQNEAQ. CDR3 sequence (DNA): TGTGCCAGCAGCGGACTAGCGGGAGGGCCGGGGGATACGCAGTATTTT. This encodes CASSGLAGGPGDTQYF.

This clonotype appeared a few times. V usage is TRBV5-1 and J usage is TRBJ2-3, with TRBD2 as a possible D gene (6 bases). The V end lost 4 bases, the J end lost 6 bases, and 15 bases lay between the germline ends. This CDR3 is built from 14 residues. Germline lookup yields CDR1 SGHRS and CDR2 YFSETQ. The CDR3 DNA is TGCGCCAGCAGCACGCGGGACTCTTGGGATACGCAGTATTTT. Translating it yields CASSTRDSWDTQYF.

The CDR3 bases are TGCGCCAGCAGCCCAGGACAGGTGGGGAATGAGCAGTTCTTC. Translated: CASSPGQVGNEQFF. The J gene is TRBJ2-1, the V gene TRBV5-1; 7 positions agree with TRBD1. Trimming cost V 4 bases and J 7 bases; bases outside gene matches: 8. The germline V gene has CDR1 SGHRS and CDR2 YFSETQ. The CDR3 extends over 14 amino acids.